This is a list of T cell receptor beta chains from one sample in a study of beta chain features in type 1 diabetes. The protocol was immunoSEQ multiplex PCR, while the TCRdb copy is restricted to in-frame clones and leaves out a portion. Of approximately 600,000 clones in the sample, roughly an eighth are singletons; the top ten hold around 0.12%. The sample comprised naive CD4+ T cells from blood. Receptors were obtained from a man aged 25 to 40 with type 1 diabetes. Both conserved end residues are part of each CDR3. The D gene is left open where the match is weak. Where a row states a size, it is once, few, many or the class of an expanded clone; other rows omit it.

clone_size	v_call	d_call	j_call	cdr3_nt	cdr3_aa
few	TRBV2	TRBD1	TRBJ1-2	TGTGCCAGCAGACCGACAGGGGTGTCCGATGGCTACACCTTC	CASRPTGVSDGYTF
-	TRBV6-1	-	TRBJ1-2	TGTGCCAGCAGGGGACTGACAGCGATCCCCTATGGCTACACCTTC	CASRGLTAIPYGYTF
few	TRBV5-1	-	TRBJ2-3	TGCGCCAGCGGGGGAGAGCAGACTGTCGATACGCAGTATTTT	CASGGEQTVDTQYF
-	TRBV29-1	-	TRBJ1-1	TGCAGCGTCGTTCAGTTTATGAACACTGAAGCTTTCTTT	CSVVQFMNTEAFF
few	TRBV5-8	-	TRBJ1-5	TGTGCCAGCAGCTTGGTTCAAGGGAGGGGTCAGCCCCAGCATTTT	CASSLVQGRGQPQHF
-	TRBV5-1	-	TRBJ2-5	TGCGCCAGCAGCTGGCTAGCGACTGAGACCCAGTACTTC	CASSWLATETQYF
few	TRBV13	-	TRBJ1-2	TGTGCCAGCAGCAACTTTAAAGCGGGGACTTATGGCTACACCTTC	CASSNFKAGTYGYTF
few	TRBV30	-	TRBJ2-5	TGTGCCTGGAGTGTACACCGCGGAGAGACCCAGTACTTC	CAWSVHRGETQYF
-	TRBV18	TRBD1	TRBJ2-3	TGTGCCAGCCACCCCCCCAGGGGGCGTGAGGATACGCAGTATTTT	CASHPPRGREDTQYF
-	TRBV7-8	-	TRBJ2-7	TGTGCTAGCAGCGCATTCTCGGGGGGACACTACGAGCAGTACTTC	CASSAFSGGHYEQYF
-	TRBV20-1	-	TRBJ2-3	TGCAGCCCCGGCACAGATACGCAGTATTTT	CSPGTDTQYF
few	TRBV30	-	TRBJ1-4	TGTGCCTGGAGTGTTGGGGGATCTAATGAAAAACTGTTTTTT	CAWSVGGSNEKLFF
-	TRBV18	TRBD1	TRBJ1-1	TGTGCCAGCTCACCTCCGGACAGGGTAGGCACTGAAGCTTTCTTT	CASSPPDRVGTEAFF
-	TRBV7-3	-	TRBJ2-2	TGTGCCAGCAGTCTCTCCAGGGACGGCGGGGAGCTGTTTTTT	CASSLSRDGGELFF
-	TRBV6-5	TRBD2	TRBJ2-3	TGTGCCAGTGGTTGGGGGGGTACGCAGTATTTT	CASGWGGTQYF
few	TRBV7-8	TRBD1	TRBJ2-7	TGTGCCAGCAGGCTGGACAGGAACGAGCAGTACTTC	CASRLDRNEQYF
-	TRBV6-1	-	TRBJ2-6	TGTGCCAGCACTCACGGGGGCGCCGGGGCCAACGTCCTGACTTTC	CASTHGGAGANVLTF
-	TRBV29-1	TRBD1	TRBJ1-2	TGCAGCGTTTACAGGGGGCGGGGTGGCTACACCTTC	CSVYRGRGGYTF
few	TRBV5-1	-	TRBJ1-2	TGCGCCAGCAGCGTGGAGACAGCTAACTATGGCTACACCTTC	CASSVETANYGYTF
-	TRBV28	-	TRBJ2-7	TGTGCCAGCAGTCGGACTGACTTACCCTACGAGCAGTACTTC	CASSRTDLPYEQYF
-	TRBV6-6	TRBD1	TRBJ2-7	TGTGCCAACGGACAGGGAATGGGCTACGAGCAGTACTTC	CANGQGMGYEQYF
-	TRBV5-1	-	TRBJ2-1	TGCGCCAGCAGCTTGTTGGGTTACTCCTACAATGAGCAGTTCTTC	CASSLLGYSYNEQFF
-	TRBV6-1	-	TRBJ2-3	TGTGCCAGCAGTGATGGAGTCATCCCTACGCAGTATTTT	CASSDGVIPTQYF
few	TRBV7-8	-	TRBJ2-5	TGTGCCAGCAGCTTCCATGGACCTCAAGAGACCCAGTACTTC	CASSFHGPQETQYF
few	TRBV5-1	TRBD2	TRBJ2-5	TGCGCCAGCAGCGCGTCGGACGCGCAGCGGGGGGAGACCCAGTACTTC	CASSASDAQRGETQYF
-	TRBV7-2	TRBD2	TRBJ2-5	TGTGCCAGCAGCTCGCCCGGACTAGCGGGGGGCAGGGAGACCCAGTACTTC	CASSSPGLAGGRETQYF
-	TRBV7-9	-	TRBJ1-2	TGTGCCAGCAGCTTAGGTGGGGAAGGCTACACCTTC	CASSLGGEGYTF
few	TRBV4-3	TRBD1	TRBJ1-2	TGCGCCAGCAGCCAAGTGATTGGGACAGGGGGTCGCTACACCTTC	CASSQVIGTGGRYTF
-	TRBV7-3	-	TRBJ1-6	TGTGCCAGCAGCTTAACAGGGGGGTCCTATAATTCACCCCTCCACTTT	CASSLTGGSYNSPLHF
-	TRBV11-3	TRBD2	TRBJ2-2	TGTGCCAGCAGCTTTAGCGGGGTGCTCACCGGGGAGCTGTTTTTT	CASSFSGVLTGELFF
-	TRBV18	-	TRBJ2-7	TGTGCCAGCTCACCACGGGGGCAGGAGCAGTACTTC	CASSPRGQEQYF
-	TRBV29-1	-	TRBJ1-2	TGCAGCGCCGGTGCGGGGAATGGCTACACCTTC	CSAGAGNGYTF
few	TRBV7-2	TRBD1	TRBJ2-1	TGTGCCAGCAAACGGGACAGGACAAACGAGCAGTTCTTC	CASKRDRTNEQFF
few	TRBV5-1	-	TRBJ1-2	TGCGCCAGCAGCTTGGCCGTCGGGCAGCTAATCTATGGCTACACCTTC	CASSLAVGQLIYGYTF
-	TRBV7-2	TRBD1	TRBJ1-6	TGTGCCATCCAACAGGGGGCCGGTTCACCCCTCCACTTT	CAIQQGAGSPLHF
few	TRBV27	-	TRBJ1-4	TGTGCCAGACTCGGCGGGACTTGGGAGGAAAAACTGTTTTTT	CARLGGTWEEKLFF
-	TRBV29-1	TRBD1	TRBJ1-2	TGCAGCGCTACCGGGACAGGGGGCCTAGGAAACTATGGCTACACCTTC	CSATGTGGLGNYGYTF
-	TRBV5-6	TRBD2	TRBJ2-7	TGTGCCAGCAGCTTCGGGAGACTAGCGAACGAGCAGTACTTC	CASSFGRLANEQYF
few	TRBV19	-	TRBJ2-5	TGTGCCAGTAGTGTGTCCAGCCAAGAGACCCAGTACTTC	CASSVSSQETQYF
few	TRBV29-1	-	TRBJ1-6	TGCAGCGTTGAACAGGGGAATGGGTCACCCCTCCACTTT	CSVEQGNGSPLHF
-	TRBV29-1	-	TRBJ1-3	TGCAGCGTTGAAGATGGAACGGGAAACTCTGGAAACACCATATATTTT	CSVEDGTGNSGNTIYF
few	TRBV5-4	-	TRBJ1-1	TGTGCCAGCAGCCTATTCGAGGGAGTTGGCACTGAAGCTTTCTTT	CASSLFEGVGTEAFF
few	TRBV30	-	TRBJ1-2	TGTGCCTGGAGGAGAGTCTATGGCTACACCTTC	CAWRRVYGYTF
-	TRBV28	-	TRBJ2-5	TGTGCCAGCAGCCTACAGAGCCAAGAGACCCAGTACTTC	CASSLQSQETQYF
-	TRBV7-2	-	TRBJ2-3	TGTGCCAGCAGCTTAGCGGCAGGCCGCACTCTCACAGATACGCAGTATTTT	CASSLAAGRTLTDTQYF
few	TRBV7-8	-	TRBJ1-3	TGTGCCAGCACTCGGGGGAACTCTGGAAACACCATATATTTT	CASTRGNSGNTIYF
few	TRBV5-1	TRBD2	TRBJ2-5	TGCGCCAGCAGCTTGGCTAGTTCTAGCGGGAGCCAAGAGACCCAGTACTTC	CASSLASSSGSQETQYF
-	TRBV5-4	TRBD1	TRBJ2-3	TGTGCCAGCAGCTTGTCAGGGGGCAGAGATACGCAGTATTTT	CASSLSGGRDTQYF
few	TRBV4-3	TRBD1	TRBJ2-6	TGCGCCAGCAGCCAGGCACCGGGACAGGTACCCTCTGGGGCCAACGTCCTGACTTTC	CASSQAPGQVPSGANVLTF
-	TRBV7-9	-	TRBJ2-6	TGTGCCAGCACTCATCCCGCTTACAGGGTCTCTGGGGCCAACGTCCTGACTTTC	CASTHPAYRVSGANVLTF
-	TRBV29-1	-	TRBJ2-5	TGCAGCGTTGTTGGGGTCTCCCAAGAGACCCAGTACTTC	CSVVGVSQETQYF
few	TRBV6-5	-	TRBJ2-3	TGTGCCAGCAGCAATGAGGATACGCAGTATTTT	CASSNEDTQYF
few	TRBV28	-	TRBJ1-3	TGTGCCAGCAGTTTATCCCGACCTGGAAACACCATATATTTT	CASSLSRPGNTIYF
-	TRBV18	-	TRBJ2-5	TGTGCCAGCTCACCACCGGGCCCAGAGACCCAGTACTTC	CASSPPGPETQYF
few	TRBV30	-	TRBJ1-3	TGTGCCTGGAGTTTCACGGGAAACACCATATATTTT	CAWSFTGNTIYF